This T cell receptor beta chain was observed in a study of vaccination effects on CD4 cells after COVID-19. Study-wide findings and caveats: Clones induced by infection and by vaccine showed marked clonal contraction late after vaccination.

Before sequencing took place, the ViraFEST assay used viral peptide pools to expand antigen-specific CD4+ T cells. At the end of roughly 9 days of culture, CD4+ T cells were isolated. According to the study, vaccine recipients showed no prior SARS-CoV-2 infection and negative nucleocapsid antibodies. V trimming: 2 bases; J trimming: 2 bases; junction bases outside the gene matches: 2. Germline CDR1 is SGHNT and CDR2 is YENEEA. The CDR3 runs 15 residues. The assay was immunoSEQ multiplex PCR, and TCRdb's table has in-frame clones only and misses some. The sample has roughly 63,000 clones, approximately 75% seen once; the top ten hold approximately 3.7%. About this clone: Antigen specificity is unknown.

The sequencing here drew on CD4+ T cells from PBMCs cultured with HCoV-OC43 spike peptides, taken before COVID-19 vaccination. The subset denotes: HCoV-OC43 spike overlapping peptide pool stimulation. The clonotype originates from a human donor who received a COVID-19 vaccine. J is TRBJ2-1 and V is TRBV11-3; 8 nucleotides line up with TRBD2. The CDR3 loop is CASSLSGGPYNEQFF. In nucleotides, the CDR3 is TGTGCCAGCAGCTTAAGCGGGGGCCCCTACAATGAGCAGTTCTTC.